A selection of T cell receptor beta chains follows, all from one sample in a study of regulatory T cells in long-lasting Graves disease. Via MiXCR, TCRdb re-called the multiplex PCR reads, giving one row per CDR3 protein. The sample contains about 660,000 distinct CDR3 sequences, about 30% of which appear only once. This sample comprised peripheral blood mononuclear cells (PBMCs), obtained when the disease was refractory, from a patient treated with antithyroid drugs. These TCRs come from a female donor with Graves disease. Both conserved end residues are part of each CDR3. D genes are given only for firm matches. Clone size is not always given. Where it is, it says once, few, many or a class for expanded clones.

j_gene	abundance	d_gene	v_gene	CDR3aa	CDR3nt
TRBJ2-2	few	NA	TRBV7-3	CASSLRITGELFF	TGTGCCAGCAGCTTAAGGATAACAGGGGAGCTGTTTTTT
TRBJ2-5	NA	NA	TRBV6-2/TRBV6-3	CASKEGLRRETQYF	TGTGCCAGCAAAGAAGGACTCAGGAGGGAGACCCAGTACTTC
TRBJ1-2	many	NA	TRBV12-3/TRBV12-4	CASTPPYSGYGYTF	TGTGCCAGCACTCCCCCTTATAGTGGGTATGGCTACACCTTC
TRBJ1-5	NA	NA	TRBV28	CASNPLTGPNQPQHF	TGTGCCAGCAACCCCCTCACAGGGCCAAATCAGCCCCAGCATTTT
TRBJ1-1	NA	NA	TRBV30	CAWSKSHTEAFF	TGTGCCTGGAGTAAGAGCCACACTGAAGCTTTCTTT
TRBJ1-4	many	NA	TRBV20-1	CSANGVNEKLFF	TGCAGTGCCAATGGCGTTAATGAAAAACTGTTTTTT
TRBJ1-5	NA	NA	TRBV15	CATSREMLVSNQPQHF	TGTGCCACCAGCAGAGAAATGCTTGTTAGCAATCAGCCCCAGCATTTT
TRBJ1-1	NA	NA	TRBV30	CAWSRNTEAFF	TGTGCCTGGAGTAGGAACACTGAAGCTTTCTTT
TRBJ2-5	NA	NA	TRBV2	CATTKGDTYQETQYF	TGTGCCACCACTAAGGGGGACACCTACCAAGAGACCCAGTACTTC
TRBJ1-5	NA	NA	TRBV10-3	CAISAGMDSNQPQHF	TGTGCCATCAGTGCAGGCATGGATAGCAATCAGCCCCAGCATTTT
TRBJ2-7	NA	NA	TRBV25-1	CASRSVITGEQYF	TGTGCCAGCAGAAGCGTCATAACTGGCGAGCAGTACTTC
TRBJ1-2	few	NA	TRBV11-2	CASRLGAFGRQDGYTF	TGTGCCAGCAGACTAGGGGCTTTCGGGCGGCAGGATGGCTACACCTTC
TRBJ1-5	NA	NA	TRBV19	CASSSPARVGSNQPQHF	TGTGCCAGTAGTAGCCCCGCCCGAGTGGGAAGCAATCAGCCCCAGCATTTT
TRBJ2-1	NA	NA	TRBV6-2/TRBV6-3	CASSDTALDNEQFF	TGTGCCAGCAGTGATACGGCCCTGGACAATGAGCAGTTCTTC
TRBJ2-2	many	TRBD2	TRBV7-9	CASSARRGGGELFF	TGTGCCAGCAGCGCGAGACGGGGGGGCGGGGAGCTGTTTTTT
TRBJ1-5	many	TRBD1	TRBV2	CASSQQGRKVSNQPQHF	TGTGCCAGCAGCCAACAGGGGCGGAAAGTAAGCAATCAGCCCCAGCATTTT
TRBJ1-2	NA	NA	TRBV7-3	CASSLRGGTDQDGYTF	TGTGCCAGCAGCTTAAGAGGGGGGACCGATCAGGATGGCTACACCTTC
TRBJ1-1	few	NA	TRBV11-2	CASSLGWGSLNTEAFF	TGTGCCAGCAGCTTAGGCTGGGGCAGCCTGAACACTGAAGCTTTCTTT
TRBJ2-7	few	NA	TRBV2	CASRPETTPLYEQYF	TGTGCCAGCAGGCCTGAGACTACTCCGCTCTACGAGCAGTACTTC
TRBJ2-7	few	TRBD1	TRBV15	CATSTGTVYEQYF	TGTGCCACCAGCACAGGGACAGTCTACGAGCAGTACTTC
TRBJ1-1	few	NA	TRBV5-1	CASSLVWADSEAFF	TGCGCCAGCAGCCTTGTTTGGGCAGATTCTGAAGCTTTCTTT
TRBJ2-4	many	TRBD2	TRBV20-1	CSARVAGGKEGKNIQYF	TGCAGTGCTAGAGTAGCGGGAGGAAAGGAGGGCAAAAACATTCAGTACTTC
TRBJ1-5	few	NA	TRBV29-1	CSARAGADQPQHF	TGCAGCGCCCGAGCGGGGGCGGATCAGCCCCAGCATTTT
TRBJ1-5	few	NA	TRBV20-1	CSAMYRANQPQHF	TGCAGTGCCATGTACAGGGCGAATCAGCCCCAGCATTTT
TRBJ1-2	few	NA	TRBV9	CASSDIIKQDYRNYGYTF	TGTGCCAGCAGCGACATAATTAAACAGGACTACCGTAACTATGGCTACACCTTC
TRBJ2-5	NA	NA	TRBV12-3/TRBV12-4	CASSLERETQYF	TGTGCCAGCAGTTTAGAACGAGAGACCCAGTACTTC
TRBJ2-5	NA	TRBD2	TRBV7-9	CASSRREGETQYF	TGTGCCAGCAGTCGACGGGAGGGGGAGACCCAGTACTTC
TRBJ1-5	NA	NA	TRBV10-3	CAISADGPNQPQHF	TGTGCCATCAGTGCGGACGGCCCCAATCAGCCCCAGCATTTT
TRBJ2-7	NA	NA	TRBV6-1	CASTEWTAGDRSSYEQYF	TGTGCCAGCACCGAATGGACAGCGGGGGACAGGAGCTCCTACGAGCAGTACTTC
TRBJ1-1	NA	NA	TRBV29-1	CSVESPPTEAFF	TGCAGCGTTGAAAGTCCGCCCACTGAAGCTTTCTTT
TRBJ1-1	few	NA	TRBV2	CASSGRVWEGTEAFF	TGTGCCAGCAGTGGTAGGGTCTGGGAAGGCACTGAAGCTTTCTTT
TRBJ1-5	NA	NA	TRBV19	CASQAGPQPQHF	TGTGCCAGCCAGGCAGGTCCTCAGCCCCAGCATTTT
TRBJ1-5	few	NA	TRBV6-1	CASSHDSSRAQPQHF	TGTGCCAGCAGTCATGACAGCTCCCGGGCTCAGCCCCAGCATTTT
TRBJ1-2	NA	TRBD1	TRBV6-5	CASSYGQGAGYTF	TGTGCCAGCAGTTACGGACAGGGGGCTGGCTACACCTTC
TRBJ1-4	NA	NA	TRBV3-1	CASSPRTKDEKLFF	TGTGCCAGCAGCCCTAGGACCAAGGATGAAAAACTGTTTTTT
TRBJ2-3	NA	NA	TRBV5-4	CASRIWGTADTQYF	TGTGCCAGCAGAATTTGGGGGACGGCAGATACGCAGTATTTT
TRBJ1-6	few	NA	TRBV12-3/TRBV12-4	CASSYSRDGGYNSPLHF	TGTGCCAGCAGTTATTCCCGGGACGGGGGCTATAATTCACCCCTCCACTTT
TRBJ1-5	NA	NA	TRBV28	CASSLPRQVYAQPQHF	TGTGCCAGCAGTTTGCCGCGCCAGGTTTATGCTCAGCCCCAGCATTTT
TRBJ2-7	few	TRBD2	TRBV5-1	CASSAGLAGGPFNHEQYF	TGCGCCAGCAGCGCGGGACTAGCGGGAGGGCCCTTCAACCACGAGCAGTACTTC
TRBJ1-5	few	NA	TRBV6-1	CASSEGSGNQPQHF	TGTGCCAGCAGTGAGGGGTCGGGCAATCAGCCCCAGCATTTT
TRBJ2-7	NA	NA	TRBV13	CASSRLDYEQYF	TGTGCCAGCAGCCGTCTTGACTACGAGCAGTACTTC